Sequencing of this T cell receptor (beta chain) was carried out in a study of long-term antiretroviral therapy in people with HIV. Background on the study: Specimens dating back about a decade before the 2015 immediate-ART recommendation are the oldest included. Study conclusions and caveats: Post-ART, diversity grew, though it stayed under transplant donor control levels. CDR3 length ranges were narrower in HIV repertoires than in controls. Collection of the blood, which took place between about 2003 and 2018, possibly occurred under older ART regimens.

Sequencing relied on immunoSEQ assay v3.0, run at survey level. Assay: immunoSEQ multiplex PCR; the TCRdb copy retains only in-frame clones and omits some. The sample contains 25,000 to 35,000 clones, 80% to 90% of which appear only once. The CDR3 sequence is 15 residues long. Per the germline V gene, CDR1 is MNHEY and CDR2 is SVGAGI. The V gene lost 7 bases and the J gene lost 1 base, with 15 bases spanning the gap. Regarding this clone: Its target is unknown.

Sample: unsorted PBMCs, taken 5 years before starting antiretroviral therapy. The chain recombines TRBV6-5 with TRBJ2-3, with D perhaps matching TRBD2 (5 bases). This clonotype originated in a man in his forties or fifties with HIV. In nucleotides, the CDR3 is TGTGCCAGCACCTCTCTAGCCCCAGGCACAGATACGCAGTATTTT. This encodes CASTSLAPGTDTQYF.